Listed here are 32 T cell receptor beta chains from one sample, sequenced in a study of shared clonotypes between healthy human individuals. Sequencing used immunoSEQ multiplex PCR; TCRdb keeps in-frame clones, though not all of them. The table has 2 million or so clones, about 95% seen once. Terminally differentiated effector memory CD45RA+ cells were left out of the naive CD8 fraction, which was CD45RO-negative and positively selected for CCR7. The sample consisted of naive CD8+ T cells sorted from blood. These receptors all stem from a man between 18 and 29 years old in good health.

The rearrangement uses TRBV11-2 and TRBJ1-1; 10 nucleotides match TRBD1. Germline V gives CDR1 SGHAT, CDR2 FQNNGV. The length of the CDR3 is 14 residues. The V gene end was trimmed by 5 bases and the J gene end by 3 bases; junction bases not matched to a gene: 3. Written as DNA, the CDR3 is TGTGCCAGCAGCACTGGACAGGGGGACACTGAAGCTTTCTTT. Its translation: CASSTGQGDTEAFF. The variable domain in full, with the rest retrieved from reference TRBV11-2 and TRBJ1-1, is EAGVAQSPRYKIIEKRQSVAFWCNPISGHATLYWYQQILGQGPKLLIQFQNNGVVDDSQLPKDRFSAERLKGVDSTLKIQPAKLEDSAVYLCASSTGQGDTEAFFGQGTRLTVV.

V and J are TRBV4-3 and TRBJ2-1; possibly TRBD1 for D (6 bases). V was pared by 1 base and J by 7 bases, with 14 bases between. CDR1 and CDR2 from the germline V gene are LGHNA and YSLEER. This CDR3 contains 15 residues. CDR3 DNA sequence: TGCGCCAGCAGCCAAGGGAGAGGGACACATAATGAGCAGTTCTTC. Residues: CASSQGRGTHNEQFF.

The chain links TRBV4-1 to TRBJ1-4; a possible D gene is TRBD1 (6 bases). Germline CDR1 reads MGHRA; CDR2 reads YSYEKL. CDR3 size: 17 residues. Trimming took 4 bases from V and 3 from J, leaving 18 bases between them. This CDR3 is CASSPSPRTASNEKLFF. CDR3 DNA sequence: TGCGCCAGCAGCCCCTCCCCGAGGACAGCCTCTAATGAAAAACTGTTTTTT.

This chain connects TRBV27 to TRBJ1-1; TRBD1 is a possible D gene (5 bases). Germline-derived CDR1 and CDR2 are MNHEY and SMNVEV (reference sequence). The CDR3 loop spans 13 amino acids. Trimming pared 5 bases from V and 3 bases from J, leaving 10 bases between. The CDR3 region has the DNA TGTGCCAGCAGTCCCGGGACGGACACTGAAGCTTTCTTT. The encoded protein is CASSPGTDTEAFF.

With respect to this clone: This same CDR3 is encoded by further DNA sequences in the sample. The chain joins TRBV4-1 to TRBJ2-7; D possibly corresponds to TRBD1 (5 bases). V was pared by 0 bases and J by 7 bases, with 10 bases between. The CDR3 covers 13 residues. Germline V gene sequence: CDR1 MGHRA, CDR2 YSYEKL. The CDR3 nucleotides are TGCGCCAGCAGCCAAGAGCAGGGATGGGAGCAGTACTTC. Its translation is CASSQEQGWEQYF.

The J gene is TRBJ2-7, the V gene TRBV6-1; 7 bases agree with TRBD2. Germline V CDR1 and CDR2: MNHNS, SASEGT. This CDR3 contains 16 residues. The J segment lost 4 bases and the V segment lost 1 base, leaving 10 bases of the junction unmatched. DNA for the CDR3: TGTGCCAGCAGTGAAGACGGGGGGACGCAGGATTACGAGCAGTACTTC. Protein sequence: CASSEDGGTQDYEQYF.

Of note for this clone: Different DNA sequences within this sample yield the same CDR3. V is TRBV6-1 and J is TRBJ2-7; no clear D gene. The CDR3 spans 13 residues. With 1 base removed from V and 3 bases from J, the gap between germline ends came to 7 bases. Per the germline V gene, CDR1 is MNHNS and CDR2 is SASEGT. CDR3 nucleotides: TGTGCCAGCAGTGAAGGGCATGGCTACGAGCAGTACTTC. As protein: CASSEGHGYEQYF.

The J gene is TRBJ1-2, the V gene TRBV5-1; TRBD1 is a possible D gene (5 bases). Trimming removed 0 bases at V and 6 bases at J, with 12 bases between. This CDR3 has 14 residues. The germline CDR1 and CDR2 sequences are SGHRS and YFSETQ. CDR3 sequence: CASSLAWGTDGYTF. The CDR3 region has the DNA TGCGCCAGCAGCTTGGCCTGGGGCACGGATGGCTACACCTTC.

The chain links TRBV15 to TRBJ1-5; TRBD1 matches at 8 bases. Per the germline V gene, CDR1 is LNHNV and CDR2 is YYDKDF (reference sequence). V was clipped by 9 bases and J by 5 bases; unmatched bases: 6. This CDR3 is built from 13 residues. The CDR3: CATADRVDQPQHF. Written as DNA, the CDR3 is TGTGCCACGGCGGACAGGGTGGATCAGCCCCAGCATTTT. Filled out from reference TRBV15 and TRBJ1-5, the complete variable domain reads DAMVIQNPRYQVTQFGKPVTLSCSQTLNHNVMYWYQQKSSQAPKLLFHYYDKDFNNEADTPDNFQSRRPNTSFCFLDIRSPGLGDTAMYLCATADRVDQPQHFGDGTRLSIL.

The chain employs TRBV25-1 and TRBJ2-2; D not resolved. The germline gives CDR1 MGHDK, CDR2 SYGVNS. This CDR3 is built from 11 residues. With 5 bases removed from V and 3 bases from J, the gap between germline ends came to 1 base. The CDR3 here is CASSHTGELFF. CDR3 sequence (DNA): TGTGCCAGCAGTCACACCGGGGAGCTGTTTTTT.

The chain joins TRBV18 to TRBJ2-7; TRBD1 matches at 7 bases. The trim removed 6 bases at V and 3 bases at J, leaving 14 bases unmatched. Germline V gives CDR1 KGHSH, CDR2 LQKENI. This CDR3 has 16 amino acids. The CDR3 DNA reads as TGTGCCAGCTCCTCTCCCCGCGACAGGGAATACTACGAGCAGTACTTC. It codes for CASSSPRDREYYEQYF. Looking up the rest from reference TRBV18 and TRBJ2-7 gives the full variable domain: NAGVMQNPRHLVRRRGQEARLRCSPMKGHSHVYWYRQLPEEGLKFMVYLQKENIIDESGMPKERFSAEFPKEGPSILRIQQVVRGDSAAYFCASSSPRDREYYEQYFGPGTRLTVT.

The chain carries TRBV13 and TRBJ1-6; tentative D call: TRBD1 (5 bases). The CDR3 is 15 amino acids. Germline V gives CDR1 PRHDT, CDR2 FYEKMQ (reference sequence). V lost 4 bases to trimming and J lost 2 bases, with 9 bases between them. The CDR3 here is CASSSLGPYNSPLHF. CDR3 nucleotides: TGTGCCAGCAGCTCCCTGGGGCCCTATAATTCACCCCTCCACTTT.

The chain links TRBV2 to TRBJ2-1; 10 bases are a match to TRBD2. CDR3 length equals 17 residues. The germline gives CDR1 SNHLY, CDR2 FYNNEI. The junction had 17 bases not matched to a gene; V was cut back by 10 bases and J by 5 bases. The CDR3 sequence is CATPTPSLAGDNNEQFF. CDR3 DNA: TGTGCCACCCCCACCCCTTCTCTAGCGGGGGACAACAATGAGCAGTTCTTC.

The chain carries TRBV19 and TRBJ1-5, with D perhaps matching TRBD1 (5 bases). V lost 7 bases to trimming and J lost 7 bases, with 20 bases between them. This CDR3 contains 15 residues. Germline CDR1 LNHDA, CDR2 SQIVND (reference sequence). Here the CDR3 DNA reads TGTGCCAGTACTCCCTATCGGGAAGGGGACCAGCCCCAGCATTTT. It translates to CASTPYREGDQPQHF. Variable domain in full (rest from reference TRBV19 and TRBJ1-5): DGGITQSPKYLFRKEGQNVTLSCEQNLNHDAMYWYRQDPGQGLRLIYYSQIVNDFQKGDIAEGYSVSREKKESFPLTVTSAQKNPTAFYLCASTPYREGDQPQHFGDGTRLSIL.

The genes are TRBV11-2 and TRBJ2-1, with TRBD1 as a possible D gene (6 bases). V lost 6 bases to trimming and J lost 6 bases, with 18 bases between them. CDR1 and CDR2 (germline): SGHAT, FQNNGV. CDR3 length equals 15 residues. CDR3 region: CASSSRGPGVNEQFF. For the CDR3, the DNA is TGTGCCAGCAGTTCTCGGGGCCCAGGGGTCAATGAGCAGTTCTTC.

The V call is TRBV2, the J call TRBJ2-1; 7 nucleotides agree with TRBD2. Trimming removed 8 bases from V and 14 bases from J; junction bases left unmatched: 27. CDR3 length: 17 amino acids. Germline V gives CDR1 SNHLY, CDR2 FYNNEI. CDR3 protein: CASGKSPRFLELGGKFF. CDR3 sequence (DNA): TGTGCCAGCGGAAAGAGTCCGCGGTTCCTAGAACTCGGGGGGAAGTTCTTC.

Of note for this clone: Other DNA sequences within the sample encode an identical CDR3. The chain couples TRBV27 to TRBJ2-1; D ambiguous. The ends were cut back, 1 base at V and 0 bases at J, with 7 bases in the middle. Germline V gives CDR1 MNHEY, CDR2 SMNVEV (reference sequence). This CDR3 spans 15 amino acids. DNA for the CDR3: TGTGCCAGCAGTTTATTGGCAGGCTCCTACAATGAGCAGTTCTTC. It encodes CASSLLAGSYNEQFF.

This clone turned up a few times. V usage is TRBV7-8 and J usage is TRBJ1-5; unclear D gene. The germline gives CDR1 SGHVS, CDR2 FQNEAQ. Deletions cut 1 base from V and 3 bases from J, with 7 bases between. The CDR3 runs 14 residues. The CDR3 spells CASSLDRANQPQHF. In DNA, the CDR3 is TGTGCCAGCAGCTTAGATAGGGCCAATCAGCCCCAGCATTTT.

This sequence joins TRBV7-9 and TRBJ1-5; 7 bases match TRBD1. CDR1 is SEHNR, CDR2 FQNEAQ, per germline (reference sequence). The CDR3 is made up of 17 amino acids. The ends lost 1 base at V and 5 bases at J; junction bases unmatched: 11. The CDR3 DNA follows: TGTGCCAGCAGCTTAGGTTCAGGGGGGCGGTTCGATCAGCCCCAGCATTTT. It specifies CASSLGSGGRFDQPQHF. Full variable domain (outside the CDR3, taken from reference TRBV7-9 and TRBJ1-5): DTGVSQNPRHKITKRGQNVTFRCDPISEHNRLYWYRQTLGQGPEFLTYFQNEAQLEKSRLLSDRFSAERPKGSFSTLEIQRTEQGDSAMYLCASSLGSGGRFDQPQHFGDGTRLSIL.

This sequence joins TRBV27 and TRBJ2-1; D is possibly TRBD2 (5 bases). The CDR3 consists of 15 residues. Trimming stripped 3 bases from V and 5 bases from J, with 14 bases between. CDR1 MNHEY and CDR2 SMNVEV come from the germline V gene (reference sequence). The CDR3 DNA sequence: TGTGCCAGCAGTTTCCCCGGACTCGCCAACAATGAGCAGTTCTTC. Translated, it gives CASSFPGLANNEQFF.

The rearrangement joins TRBV30 to TRBJ2-3; the D is unclear. Germline assignment: CDR1 GTSNPN and CDR2 SVGIG (reference sequence). CDR3 size: 14 residues. The V end was cut by 0 bases, the J end by 4 bases, with 11 bases between. In nucleotides, the CDR3 is TGTGCCTGGAGTGTAGGTGGGGAACCAGATACGCAGTATTTT. Amino acid sequence: CAWSVGGEPDTQYF.

Of note for this clone: The sample has other DNA sequences that encode this CDR3 too. The chain employs TRBV4-1 and TRBJ1-1, with D hard to call. Trimming removed 0 bases from V and 0 bases from J, with 8 bases in between. The CDR3 runs 15 residues. In germline, CDR1 is MGHRA, CDR2 YSYEKL. The CDR3 here is CASSQDPGMNTEAFF. Written as DNA, the CDR3 is TGCGCCAGCAGCCAAGACCCGGGAATGAACACTGAAGCTTTCTTT.

The CDR3 sequence is CASSFRGGATDTQYF. The CDR3 DNA follows: TGTGCCAGCAGTTTCAGAGGAGGCGCGACAGATACGCAGTATTTT. V gene TRBV27 combines with J gene TRBJ2-3; a possible D gene is TRBD2 (5 bases). Germline-derived CDR1 and CDR2 are MNHEY and SMNVEV (reference sequence). Trimming took 3 bases from V and 3 from J, leaving 13 bases between them. The CDR3 extends over 15 amino acids.

The genes are TRBV27 and TRBJ2-1; D is perhaps TRBD2 (6 bases). Germline lookup yields CDR1 MNHEY and CDR2 SMNVEV (reference sequence). The CDR3 loop spans 12 amino acids. Trimming removed 11 bases at V and 10 bases at J, with 18 bases between. This CDR3 is CAVWEDPGEQFF. The DNA of the CDR3 is TGTGCCGTATGGGAGGATCCTGGAGAGCAGTTCTTC.

The CDR3, as DNA: TGTGCCAGCAGTGAGTACTGGTCAACTAATGAAAAACTGTTTTTT. It specifies CASSEYWSTNEKLFF. V gene TRBV2 combines with J gene TRBJ1-4; D unresolved. The CDR3 contains 15 residues. CDR1 is SNHLY, CDR2 FYNNEI, per germline. Trimming stripped 3 bases from V and 0 bases from J, with 8 bases between.

The gene calls are TRBV28 and TRBJ1-5; D is possibly TRBD1 (6 bases). Germline CDR1 and CDR2: MDHEN and SYDVKM. The CDR3 runs to 15 residues. V was cut by 4 bases and J by 3 bases, with 13 bases left in between. DNA for the CDR3: TGTGCCAGCAGTTCCCAGGGGCTAATCAATCAGCCCCAGCATTTT. It is translated as CASSSQGLINQPQHF.

This clone was observed once. The V gene is TRBV21-1, the J gene TRBJ2-7; the table's TRBD1 call for D was not verified on the DNA. TRBV21-1 constitutes a pseudogene. This CDR3 comprises 18 residues. DNA of the CDR3: TGTGCCAGCGTTAAGGAAGGACAGTCCTCTTTCCTCCCTAACGAGCAGTACTTC. It translates to CASVKEGQSSFLPNEQYF.

This clone is a singleton in its sample. The chain joins TRBV5-4 to TRBJ1-2; 7 bases match TRBD1. Germline CDR1 SGHNT, CDR2 YYREEE (reference sequence). This CDR3 comprises 14 residues. J lost 4 bases, V lost 7 bases, and 10 bases had no gene match. The CDR3 spells CASGSQGSGYGYTF. CDR3 coding DNA: TGTGCCAGCGGGTCACAGGGGTCAGGCTATGGCTACACCTTC.

The chain has TRBV11-3 and TRBJ2-5; D might be TRBD1 (5 bases). The CDR3 loop spans 14 amino acids. Trimming stripped 0 bases from V and 4 bases from J, with 9 bases between. Germline V gene data show CDR1 as SGHNT and CDR2 as YENEEA. As DNA, the CDR3 is TGTGCCAGCAGCTTAGAAAACCAGGGAGAGACCCAGTACTTC. Amino acids: CASSLENQGETQYF.

The chain has TRBV6-1 and TRBJ1-1; D not resolved. Germline values: CDR1 MNHNS, CDR2 SASEGT. The germline V and J ends were trimmed by 2 bases and 4 bases, with 8 bases remaining between them. This CDR3 region has 13 residues. CDR3 coding DNA: TGTGCCAGCAGTGAAACGGAGGGCACTGAAGCTTTCTTT. Protein: CASSETEGTEAFF.

With regard to this clone: This same CDR3 is encoded by further DNA sequences in the sample. This chain links TRBV6-5 with TRBJ2-5, with D unresolved. CDR1 and CDR2 (germline): MNHEY, SVGAGI. Trimming removed 0 bases from V and 0 bases from J, with 5 bases in between. The CDR3 has 14 amino acids. The CDR3 DNA reads TGTGCCAGCAGTTACTCTGGAGACCAAGAGACCCAGTACTTC. Translation gives CASSYSGDQETQYF.

Concerning this clone: Other DNA sequences in this specimen translate into the identical CDR3. The CDR3 spells CASSEALWETQYF. CDR3 bases: TGTGCCAGCAGTGAGGCCCTTTGGGAGACCCAGTACTTC. The genes are TRBV2 and TRBJ2-5; D not certain. This CDR3 comprises 13 residues. Germline V gene sequence: CDR1 SNHLY, CDR2 FYNNEI. Trimming removed 3 bases from V and 5 bases from J, with 10 bases in between.